The next 15 T cell receptor beta chains were all read from a single sample in a study of coeliac disease. Some clones are missing from TCRdb's copy, which holds only in-frame ones; the method was immunoSEQ multiplex PCR. Among about 8,000 clones, 45% to 60% were seen once, and the ten largest hold approximately 9.8%. The sequenced material came from intraepithelial lymphocytes from the gut. All receptors derive from a woman in her sixties or seventies with celiac disease.

This clone was seen a handful of times. This sequence joins TRBV5-6 and TRBJ2-7; perhaps TRBD1 as D (6 bases). The V gene lost 0 bases and the J gene lost 1 base, with 17 bases spanning the gap. CDR1 is SGHDT and CDR2 is YYEEEE in the germline V gene. The CDR3 is 17 amino acids. CDR3 coding DNA: TGTGCCAGCAGCTTGGAGGGACACTACCCGAGTTCCTACGAGCAGTACTTC. Amino acid sequence: CASSLEGHYPSSYEQYF. The variable domain in full, completed from reference TRBV5-6 and TRBJ2-7, reads DAGVTQSPTHLIKTRGQQVTLRCSPKSGHDTVSWYQQALGQGPQFIFQYYEEEERQRGNFPDRFSGHQFPNYSSELNVNALLLGDSALYLCASSLEGHYPSSYEQYFGPGTRLTVT.

This clone was seen a single time. The rearrangement uses TRBV6-5 and TRBJ2-7, with D tentatively TRBD2 (5 bases). V dropped 4 bases and J dropped 7 bases, with 14 bases sitting between them. This CDR3 region has 13 residues. Germline CDR1 MNHEY, CDR2 SVGAGI. The chain's CDR3 is CASSLHGEWEQYF. CDR3 nucleotide sequence: TGTGCCAGCAGTTTACACGGGGAATGGGAGCAGTACTTC.

By share of the sample, this clone is medium-sized (0.01 to 0.1%). The V call is TRBV2, the J call TRBJ2-3; D perhaps matches TRBD2 (5 bases). The CDR3 covers 13 residues. V was trimmed by 3 bases and J by 4 bases, leaving 8 bases between them. CDR1 is SNHLY, CDR2 FYNNEI, per germline. The DNA of the CDR3 is TGTGCCAGCAGTGAGGTGCGGGCAGATACGCAGTATTTT. It is translated as CASSEVRADTQYF.

This clone occurred a few times. CDR3 DNA sequence: TGTGCCAGCGTCGCTCTAGCGGACTCCTACGAGCAGTACTTC. Translation gives CASVALADSYEQYF. The gene calls are TRBV6-1 and TRBJ2-7; 7 bases are shared with TRBD2. The CDR3 loop spans 14 amino acids. Losses at the gene ends were 8 bases for V and 0 bases for J; bases not matched to a gene: 7. Germline V gene sequence: CDR1 MNHNS, CDR2 SASEGT.

V is TRBV7-6 and J is TRBJ1-2; possibly TRBD1 for D (5 bases). V shed 5 bases and J shed 5 bases, with 6 bases lying between them. This CDR3 has 11 amino acids. CDR1 SGHVS and CDR2 FNYEAQ come from the germline V gene. CDR3 DNA: TGTGCCAGCAGCAGGGGTTATGGCTACACCTTC. Translated, it gives CASSRGYGYTF.

The rearrangement links TRBV5-6 to TRBJ2-7; TRBD1 is a possible D gene (6 bases). This CDR3 contains 12 residues. V lost 3 bases to trimming and J lost 4 bases, with 8 bases between them. Germline V CDR1 and CDR2: SGHDT, YYEEEE. CDR3 sequence: CASSSQGYEQYF. Written as DNA, the CDR3 is TGTGCCAGCAGCTCACAGGGTTACGAGCAGTACTTC.

The chain combines TRBV2 with TRBJ2-5; 9 nucleotides agree with TRBD1. The CDR3 runs 15 residues. Losses at the gene ends were 6 bases for V and 3 bases for J; bases not matched to a gene: 8. Germline loops: CDR1 SNHLY, CDR2 FYNNEI. The CDR3, as DNA: TGTGCCAGCAGACCCACAGGGGGCTCGGAAGAGACCCAGTACTTC. Its protein product is CASRPTGGSEETQYF.

The V and J genes are TRBV9 and TRBJ1-2; TRBD1 agrees at 10 bases. This CDR3 contains 18 residues. Trimming took 4 bases from V and 4 from J; bases not matched to a gene: 16. Looked up from germline, CDR1 is SGDLS and CDR2 is YYNGEE. In DNA, the CDR3 is TGTGCCAGCAGCCACAACTCCGGGACAGGGGAGAGGATCTATGGCTACACCTTC. This sequence encodes CASSHNSGTGERIYGYTF.

This clone was counted between two and nine times. CDR3 nucleotides: TGTGCCAGCAGCTCCCCCACAGGGTTTGGCGGAGATACGCAGTATTTT. As protein: CASSSPTGFGGDTQYF. The chain recombines TRBV5-6 with TRBJ2-3, with D perhaps TRBD1 (6 bases). CDR3 size: 16 residues. In germline, CDR1 is SGHDT, CDR2 YYEEEE. Trimming stripped 3 bases from V and 5 bases from J, with 19 bases between.

The genes are TRBV27 and TRBJ1-1; tentatively, D is TRBD1 (5 bases). CDR3 length: 14 amino acids. Between the trimmed V and J ends, which lost 6 bases and 3 bases, there was a span of 14 bases. The germline V gene encodes CDR1 MNHEY and CDR2 SMNVEV (reference sequence). The CDR3 region has the DNA TGTGCCAGCAGATGGGGGGGAGGACACACTGAAGCTTTCTTT. Translated, it gives CASRWGGGHTEAFF.

The V call is TRBV6-1, the J call TRBJ2-3; 7 nucleotides line up with TRBD1. The CDR3 covers 14 residues. Germline V gene data show CDR1 as MNHNS and CDR2 as SASEGT. With 6 bases clipped from V and 6 bases from J, the junction kept 9 bases outside the gene matches. DNA of the CDR3: TGTGCCAGCAGATATCCGGGACAGACGGATACGCAGTATTTT. Translated: CASRYPGQTDTQYF.

V is TRBV4-1 and J is TRBJ1-4; 8 nucleotides line up with TRBD1. From germline, CDR1 is MGHRA and CDR2 YSYEKL. Trimming took 7 bases from V and 0 from J; bases not matched to a gene: 7. The CDR3 extends over 16 amino acids. The CDR3 region is CASTRDRSATNEKLFF. Here the CDR3 DNA reads TGCGCCAGCACCCGGGACAGGTCTGCAACTAATGAAAAACTGTTTTTT.

The chain joins TRBV27 to TRBJ1-1; perhaps TRBD1 as D (5 bases). CDR1 MNHEY and CDR2 SMNVEV come from the germline V gene (reference sequence). V was clipped by 2 bases and J by 8 bases, with 9 bases between them. This CDR3 is 12 amino acids long. This CDR3 is CASSLRGQEAFF. CDR3 sequence (DNA): TGTGCCAGCAGTTTAAGGGGTCAAGAAGCTTTCTTT.

The genes are TRBV19 and TRBJ2-7; TRBD1 matches at 7 bases. Trimming removed 5 bases from V and 3 bases from J; junction bases left unmatched: 4. CDR3 length equals 13 residues. CDR1 LNHDA and CDR2 SQIVND come from the germline V gene (reference sequence). CDR3 residues: CASSVQGNYEQYF. In nucleotides, the CDR3 is TGTGCCAGTAGTGTACAGGGGAACTACGAGCAGTACTTC.

The chain recombines TRBV19 with TRBJ1-5, with TRBD1 matching 7 bases. CDR1 and CDR2 from the germline V gene are LNHDA and SQIVND (reference sequence). The J segment lost 6 bases and the V segment lost 4 bases, leaving 9 bases of the junction unmatched. The CDR3 is 15 amino acids. The CDR3 nucleotides are TGTGCCAGTAGTACTCTGCGGACAGGCGGTCAGCCCCAGCATTTT. Encoded protein: CASSTLRTGGQPQHF. The entire variable domain, with the rest obtained from reference TRBV19 and TRBJ1-5, is as follows: DGGITQSPKYLFRKEGQNVTLSCEQNLNHDAMYWYRQDPGQGLRLIYYSQIVNDFQKGDIAEGYSVSREKKESFPLTVTSAQKNPTAFYLCASSTLRTGGQPQHFGDGTRLSIL.